This T cell receptor beta chain was observed in a study of blood T cell repertoires in COVID-19. The overall study: The analysed material was cDNA or gDNA that came from T cells, B-cell-depleted T cells, or PBMCs.

Generated by immunoSEQ multiplex PCR, the TCRdb table keeps only in-frame clones and is missing some. The repertoire holds fewer than 300,000 clones, with roughly 90% as singletons. CDR1 and CDR2 from the germline V gene are SGHTS and YDEGEE. CDR3 length equals 15 residues. The V and J ends lost 0 bases and 2 bases, in that order; junction bases with no gene match: 1. Sequenced sample: PBMCs or T cells enriched from blood (not recorded which). The sequence came from a woman between 35 and 50 years old with acute COVID-19. The chain uses TRBV5-8 and TRBJ1-5; 8 bases match TRBD1. Here the CDR3 reads CASSLAGQGNQPQHF. The CDR3 bases are TGTGCCAGCAGCTTGGCGGGACAGGGCAATCAGCCCCAGCATTTT.